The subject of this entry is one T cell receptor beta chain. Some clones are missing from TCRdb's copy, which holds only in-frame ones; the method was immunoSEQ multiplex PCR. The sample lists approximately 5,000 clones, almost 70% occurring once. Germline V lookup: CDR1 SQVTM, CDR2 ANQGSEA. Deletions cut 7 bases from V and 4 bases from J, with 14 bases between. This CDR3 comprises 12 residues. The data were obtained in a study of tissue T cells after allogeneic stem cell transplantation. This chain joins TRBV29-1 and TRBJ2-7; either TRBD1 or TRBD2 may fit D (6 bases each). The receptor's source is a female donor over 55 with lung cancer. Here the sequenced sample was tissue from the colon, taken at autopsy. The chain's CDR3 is CSAVWGAYEQYF. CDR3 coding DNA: TGCAGCGCCGTCTGGGGGGCTTACGAGCAGTACTTC.